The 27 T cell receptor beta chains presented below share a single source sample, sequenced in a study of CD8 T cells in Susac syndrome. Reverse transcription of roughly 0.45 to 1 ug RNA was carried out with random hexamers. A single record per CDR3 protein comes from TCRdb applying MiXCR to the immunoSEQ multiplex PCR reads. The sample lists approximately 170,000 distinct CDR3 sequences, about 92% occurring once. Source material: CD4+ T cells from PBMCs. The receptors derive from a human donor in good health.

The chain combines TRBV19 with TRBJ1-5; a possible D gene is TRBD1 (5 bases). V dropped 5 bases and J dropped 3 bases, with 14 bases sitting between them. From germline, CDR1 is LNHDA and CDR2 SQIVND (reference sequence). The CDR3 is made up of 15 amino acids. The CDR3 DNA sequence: TGTGCCAGTAGTCCCCGGGACGGCTACAATCAGCCCCAGCATTTT. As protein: CASSPRDGYNQPQHF. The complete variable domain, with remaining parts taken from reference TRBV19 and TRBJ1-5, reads DGGITQSPKYLFRKEGQNVTLSCEQNLNHDAMYWYRQDPGQGLRLIYYSQIVNDFQKGDIAEGYSVSREKKESFPLTVTSAQKNPTAFYLCASSPRDGYNQPQHFGDGTRLSIL.

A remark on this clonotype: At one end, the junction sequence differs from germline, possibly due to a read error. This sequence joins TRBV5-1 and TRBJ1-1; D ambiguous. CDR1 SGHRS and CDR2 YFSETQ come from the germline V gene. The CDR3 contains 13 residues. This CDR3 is CASSLEVNTEAFF. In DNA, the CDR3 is TGTGCCAGCAGCTTGGAAGTGAACACTGAAGCTTTCTTT.

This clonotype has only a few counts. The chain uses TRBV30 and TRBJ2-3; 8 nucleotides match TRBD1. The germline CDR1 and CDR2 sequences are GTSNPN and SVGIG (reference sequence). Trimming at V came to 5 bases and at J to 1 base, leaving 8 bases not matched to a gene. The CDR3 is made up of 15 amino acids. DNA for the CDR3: TGTGCCTGGGCTACAGGGGGAGTAGGCACAGATACGCAGTATTTT. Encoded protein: CAWATGGVGTDTQYF.

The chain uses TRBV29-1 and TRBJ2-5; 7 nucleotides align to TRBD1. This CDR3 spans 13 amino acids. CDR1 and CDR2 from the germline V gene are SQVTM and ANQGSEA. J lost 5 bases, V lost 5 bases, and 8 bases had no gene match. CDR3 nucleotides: TGCAGCGTTCAGATGGGACAGATGGAGACCCAGTACTTC. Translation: CSVQMGQMETQYF.

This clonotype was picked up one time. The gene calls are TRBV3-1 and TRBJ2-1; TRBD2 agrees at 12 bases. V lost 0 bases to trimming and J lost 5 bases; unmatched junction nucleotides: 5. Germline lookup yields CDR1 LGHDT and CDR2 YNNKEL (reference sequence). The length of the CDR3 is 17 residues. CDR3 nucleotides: TGTGCCAGCAGCCAAGATTATGGACTAGCGGGGAACAATGAGCAGTTCTTC. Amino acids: CASSQDYGLAGNNEQFF.

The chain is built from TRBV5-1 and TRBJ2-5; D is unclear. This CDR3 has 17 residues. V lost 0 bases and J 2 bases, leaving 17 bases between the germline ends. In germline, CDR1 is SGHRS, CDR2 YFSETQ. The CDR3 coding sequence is TGCGCCAGCAGCTTGGAAGGTGATAGCAGCCCTCAAGAGACCCAGTACTTC. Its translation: CASSLEGDSSPQETQYF.

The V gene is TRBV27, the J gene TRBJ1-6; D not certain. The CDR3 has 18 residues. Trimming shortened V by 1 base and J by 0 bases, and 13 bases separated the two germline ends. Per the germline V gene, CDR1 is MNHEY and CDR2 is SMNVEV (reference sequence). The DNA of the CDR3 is TGTGCCAGCAGTTTATTGTCCCCCCGGAGCTCCTATAATTCACCCCTCCACTTT. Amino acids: CASSLLSPRSSYNSPLHF.

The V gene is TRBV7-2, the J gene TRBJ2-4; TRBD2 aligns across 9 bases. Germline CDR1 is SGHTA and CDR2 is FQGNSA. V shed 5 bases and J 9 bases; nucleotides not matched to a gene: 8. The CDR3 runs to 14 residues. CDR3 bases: TGTGCCAGCAGCCGACGGCGGGGGGGTATCATTCAGTACTTC. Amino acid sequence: CASSRRRGGIIQYF.

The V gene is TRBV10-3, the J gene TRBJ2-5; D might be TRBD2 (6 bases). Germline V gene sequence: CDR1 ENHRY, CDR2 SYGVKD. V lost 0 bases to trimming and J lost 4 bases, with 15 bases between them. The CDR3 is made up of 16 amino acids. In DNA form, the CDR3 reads TGTGCCATCAGTGAGTCGATGGAGGGAGGAGGAGAGACCCAGTACTTC. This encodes CAISESMEGGGETQYF.

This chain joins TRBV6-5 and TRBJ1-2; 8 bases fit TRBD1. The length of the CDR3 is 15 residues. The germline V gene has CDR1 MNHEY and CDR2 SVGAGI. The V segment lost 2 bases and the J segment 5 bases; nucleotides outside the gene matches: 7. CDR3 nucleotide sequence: TGTGCCAGCAGTTACGGGCAGGGGGCGAGGTATGGCTACACCTTC. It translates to CASSYGQGARYGYTF.

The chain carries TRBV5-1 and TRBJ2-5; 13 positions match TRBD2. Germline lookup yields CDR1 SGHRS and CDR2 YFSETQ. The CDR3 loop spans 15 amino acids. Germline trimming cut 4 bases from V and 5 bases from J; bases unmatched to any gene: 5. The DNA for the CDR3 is TGCGCCAGCAGCCACGGGACTAGCGGGGTGGAGACCCAGTACTTC. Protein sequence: CASSHGTSGVETQYF.

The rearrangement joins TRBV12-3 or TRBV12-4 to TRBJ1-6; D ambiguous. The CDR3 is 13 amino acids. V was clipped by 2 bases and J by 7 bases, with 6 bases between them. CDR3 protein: CASSLSRNSPLHF. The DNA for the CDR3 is TGTGCCAGCAGTTTATCCCGGAATTCACCCCTCCACTTT.

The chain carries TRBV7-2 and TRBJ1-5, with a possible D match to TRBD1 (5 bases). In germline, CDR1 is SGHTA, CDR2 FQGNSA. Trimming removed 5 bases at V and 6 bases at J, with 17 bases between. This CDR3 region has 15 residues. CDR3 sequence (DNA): TGTGCCAGCAGCCCTGCGGGGGTTACGGGTCAGCCCCAGCATTTT. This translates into CASSPAGVTGQPQHF.

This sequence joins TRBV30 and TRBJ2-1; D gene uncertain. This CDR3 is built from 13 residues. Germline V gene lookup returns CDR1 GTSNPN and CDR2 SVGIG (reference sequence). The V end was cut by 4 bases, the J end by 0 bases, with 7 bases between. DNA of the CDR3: TGTGCCTGGACTGCAGGCTCCTACAATGAGCAGTTCTTC. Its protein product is CAWTAGSYNEQFF.

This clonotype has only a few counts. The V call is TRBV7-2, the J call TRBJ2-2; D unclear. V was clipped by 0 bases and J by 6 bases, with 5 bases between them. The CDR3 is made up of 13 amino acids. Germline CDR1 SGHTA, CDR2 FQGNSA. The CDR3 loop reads CASSLARPGELFF. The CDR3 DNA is TGTGCCAGCAGCTTAGCTAGGCCCGGGGAGCTGTTTTTT.

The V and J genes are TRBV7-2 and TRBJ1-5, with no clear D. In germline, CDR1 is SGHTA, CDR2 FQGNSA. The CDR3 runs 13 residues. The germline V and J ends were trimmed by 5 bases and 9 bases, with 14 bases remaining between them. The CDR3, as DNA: TGTGCCAGCAGCCAGGCGGCATTAGGGCCCCAGCATTTT. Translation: CASSQAALGPQHF. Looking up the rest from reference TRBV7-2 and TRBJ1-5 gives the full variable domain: GAGVSQSPSNKVTEKGKDVELRCDPISGHTALYWYRQSLGQGLEFLIYFQGNSAPDKSGLPSDRFSAERTGGSVSTLTIQRTQQEDSAVYLCASSQAALGPQHFGDGTRLSIL.

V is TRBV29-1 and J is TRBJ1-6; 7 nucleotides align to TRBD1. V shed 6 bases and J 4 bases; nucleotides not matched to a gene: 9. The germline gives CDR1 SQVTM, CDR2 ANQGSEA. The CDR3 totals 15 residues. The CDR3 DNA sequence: TGCAGCGTCTCCACCGGGGGACAGTATAATTCACCCCTCCACTTT. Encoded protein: CSVSTGGQYNSPLHF.

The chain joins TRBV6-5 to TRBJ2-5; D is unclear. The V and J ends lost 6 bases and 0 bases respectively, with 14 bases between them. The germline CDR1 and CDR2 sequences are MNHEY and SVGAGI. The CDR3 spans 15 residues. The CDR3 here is CASSSGSLYQETQYF. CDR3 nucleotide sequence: TGTGCCAGCAGCTCGGGCAGCTTGTACCAAGAGACCCAGTACTTC.

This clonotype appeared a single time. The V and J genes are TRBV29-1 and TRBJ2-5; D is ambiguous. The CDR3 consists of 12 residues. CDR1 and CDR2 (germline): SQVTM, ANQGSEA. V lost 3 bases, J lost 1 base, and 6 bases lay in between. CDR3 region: CSVEVSQETQYF. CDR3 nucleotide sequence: TGCAGCGTTGAGGTCAGCCAAGAGACCCAGTACTTC.

This CDR3 is CASSLNLVSEEAFF. In DNA form, the CDR3 reads TGTGCCAGCAGCCTAAACTTAGTATCCGAGGAAGCTTTCTTT. V and J are TRBV7-2 and TRBJ1-1; D gene ambiguous. Looked up from germline, CDR1 is SGHTA and CDR2 is FQGNSA. This CDR3 is built from 14 residues. V lost 5 bases and J lost 8, with 18 bases in between.

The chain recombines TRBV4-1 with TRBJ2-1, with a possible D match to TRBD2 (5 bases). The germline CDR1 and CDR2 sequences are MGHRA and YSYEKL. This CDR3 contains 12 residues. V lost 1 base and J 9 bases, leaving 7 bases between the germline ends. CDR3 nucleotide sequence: TGCGCCAGCAGCCAAGGCCGGGGTGAGCAGTTCTTC. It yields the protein CASSQGRGEQFF.

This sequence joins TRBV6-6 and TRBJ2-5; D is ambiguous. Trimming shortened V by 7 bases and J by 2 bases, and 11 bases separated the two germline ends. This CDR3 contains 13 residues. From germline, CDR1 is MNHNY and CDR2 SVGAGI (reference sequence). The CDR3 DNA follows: TGTGCCAGCACCGGCGCCGTTCAAGAGACCCAGTACTTC. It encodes CASTGAVQETQYF.

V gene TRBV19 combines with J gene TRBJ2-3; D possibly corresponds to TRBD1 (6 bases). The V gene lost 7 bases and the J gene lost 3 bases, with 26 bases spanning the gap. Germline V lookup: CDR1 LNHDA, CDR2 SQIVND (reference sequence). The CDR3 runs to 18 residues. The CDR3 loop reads CASKTLPAQGLGTDTQYF. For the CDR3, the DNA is TGTGCCAGTAAGACATTACCCGCGCAGGGGCTGGGTACAGATACGCAGTATTTT.

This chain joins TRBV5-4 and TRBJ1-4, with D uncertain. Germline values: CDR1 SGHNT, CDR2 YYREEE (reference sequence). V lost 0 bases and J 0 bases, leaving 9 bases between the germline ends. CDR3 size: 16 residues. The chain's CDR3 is CASSLGSSATNEKLFF. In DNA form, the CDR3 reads TGTGCCAGCAGCTTGGGCAGCTCTGCAACTAATGAAAAACTGTTTTTT.

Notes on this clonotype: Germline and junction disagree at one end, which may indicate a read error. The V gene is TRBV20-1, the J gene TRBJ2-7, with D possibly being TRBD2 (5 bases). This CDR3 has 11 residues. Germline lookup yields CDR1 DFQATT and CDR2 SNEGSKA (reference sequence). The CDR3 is CSSMDSTGFDF. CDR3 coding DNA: TGCAGTTCGATGGACTCGACGGGATTTGATTTC.

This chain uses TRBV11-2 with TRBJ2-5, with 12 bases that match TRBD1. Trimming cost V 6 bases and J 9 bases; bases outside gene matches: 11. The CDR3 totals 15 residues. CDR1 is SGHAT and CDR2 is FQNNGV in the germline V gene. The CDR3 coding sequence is TGTGCCAGCAGTGCCCAGGGACAGGGGGCCGGGGCCCAGTACTTC. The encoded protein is CASSAQGQGAGAQYF.

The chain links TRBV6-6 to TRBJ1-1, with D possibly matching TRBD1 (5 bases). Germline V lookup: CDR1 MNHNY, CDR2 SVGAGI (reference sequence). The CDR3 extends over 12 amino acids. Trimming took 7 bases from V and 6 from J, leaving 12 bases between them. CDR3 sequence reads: CASIRGEAEAFF. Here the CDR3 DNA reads TGTGCCAGCATAAGGGGCGAGGCTGAAGCTTTCTTT.